The 16 T cell receptor beta chains reported below all come from one sample, sequenced in a study of early T cells in non-severe SARS-CoV-2 infection. TCRdb recomputed calls from the 5' RACE reads with MiXCR, one row per CDR3 protein. Of tens of thousands of distinct CDR3 sequences detected, 10% to 13% appear once; the ten largest clones hold around 6%. The sequenced sample was whole blood. Source of these receptors: an adult who was a healthcare worker with PCR-confirmed SARS-CoV-2 infection or an uninfected control (not recorded which).

In its sample, this clonotype was seen many times. V usage is TRBV6-2 or TRBV6-3 and J usage is TRBJ1-1; D is possibly TRBD1 (6 bases). CDR1 is MNHEY and CDR2 is SVGEGT in the germline V gene. The CDR3 is 13 residues long. V lost 10 bases and J lost 0, with 12 bases in between. CDR3 in DNA: TGTGCCACCAGGGGATCCATGAACACTGAAGCTTTCTTT. It encodes CATRGSMNTEAFF.

This chain connects TRBV18 to TRBJ2-4; TRBD1 is a possible D gene (6 bases). Trimming removed 0 bases from V and 2 bases from J, with 11 bases in between. CDR1 KGHSH and CDR2 LQKENI come from the germline V gene. The CDR3 loop spans 16 amino acids. For the CDR3, the DNA is TGTGCCAGCTCACCACCAGGGGGTATAACCAAAAACATTCAGTACTTC. Its protein product is CASSPPGGITKNIQYF.

Only a few counts were recorded for this clonotype. J is TRBJ1-5 and V is TRBV6-6; perhaps TRBD1 as D (6 bases). CDR3 length: 15 amino acids. Germline assignment: CDR1 MNHNY and CDR2 SVGAGI (reference sequence). Trimming took off 2 bases at V and 3 bases at J, with 11 bases between the two ends. The CDR3 loop is CASSYEGGSNQPQHF. CDR3 nucleotides: TGTGCCAGCAGTTACGAGGGGGGTTCCAATCAGCCCCAGCATTTT.

There are many counts of this clonotype. The chain couples TRBV6-5 to TRBJ2-2, with a weak D call TRBD2 (5 bases). The V end was cut by 4 bases, the J end by 3 bases, with 15 bases between. Germline V lookup: CDR1 MNHEY, CDR2 SVGAGI. The CDR3 totals 16 residues. Here the CDR3 reads CASSFSSGSYTGELFF. CDR3 in DNA: TGTGCCAGCAGTTTCTCCTCGGGGTCCTACACCGGGGAGCTGTTTTTT.

The chain recombines TRBV2 with TRBJ2-3, with D unclear. Germline V gives CDR1 SNHLY, CDR2 FYNNEI. CDR3 length: 12 residues. V was pared by 8 bases and J by 6 bases, with 12 bases between. The CDR3 DNA reads TGTGCCAGCGGCCATGTTGGGGATACGCAGTATTTT. Translated: CASGHVGDTQYF.

This clonotype has a count of ten or more. The rearrangement uses TRBV20-1 and TRBJ2-2; 9 bases line up with TRBD1. Germline CDR1 is DFQATT and CDR2 is SNEGSKA (reference sequence). This CDR3 contains 14 residues. The trim removed 3 bases at V and 7 bases at J, leaving 6 bases unmatched. In DNA, the CDR3 is TGCAGTGCTAGCCGGGACAGGGTATTCGGGGAGCTGTTTTTT. Translated, it gives CSASRDRVFGELFF.

This clonotype has only a few counts. The rearrangement uses TRBV12-3 or TRBV12-4 and TRBJ2-4; 10 bases align to TRBD1. There are 13 residues in the CDR3. With V trimmed by 7 bases and J by 8 bases, 5 bases remained unmatched. The CDR3 nucleotides read TGTGCCAGCAAACGGGACAGGGGATACATTCAGTACTTC. Its translation: CASKRDRGYIQYF.

CDR3 sequence: CSRLSGRGFADTQYF. The CDR3 DNA reads TGCAGTCGTCTTAGCGGGAGGGGATTCGCAGATACGCAGTATTTT. The V and J genes are TRBV20-1 and TRBJ2-3; TRBD2 aligns across 11 bases. J was trimmed by 4 bases and V by 8 bases; bases with no gene match: 11. CDR1 and CDR2 from the germline V gene are DFQATT and SNEGSKA (reference sequence). The CDR3 extends over 15 amino acids.

This clonotype was detected ten times or more. The chain couples TRBV12-3 or TRBV12-4 to TRBJ1-1; 7 bases agree with TRBD1. The CDR3 totals 14 residues. Losses at the gene ends were 1 base for V and 4 bases for J; bases not matched to a gene: 3. The CDR3 DNA is TGTGCCAGCAGTTTAGGGCAGGGGGGCACTGAAGCTTTCTTT. Encoded protein: CASSLGQGGTEAFF.

In its sample, this clonotype was seen many times. The chain employs TRBV20-1 and TRBJ1-2; D call uncertain. Germline CDR1 DFQATT, CDR2 SNEGSKA (reference sequence). V was trimmed by 3 bases and J by 8 bases, leaving 16 bases between them. This CDR3 contains 13 residues. The CDR3 region has the DNA TGCAGTGCTAGCGGGGTCCGGGGTGGAGGCTACACCTTC. Amino acids: CSASGVRGGGYTF.

This clonotype has ten or more counts. V usage is TRBV3-1 and J usage is TRBJ2-1, with D perhaps assigned TRBD1 or TRBD2 (5 bases each). The V gene's germline CDR1 is LGHDT and CDR2 YNNKEL (reference sequence). This CDR3 comprises 15 residues. The V gene lost 1 base and the J gene lost 6 bases, with 13 bases spanning the gap. CDR3 DNA sequence: TGTGCCAGCAGCCAAGGTTGGGACGGACGCAATGAGCAGTTCTTC. It yields the protein CASSQGWDGRNEQFF.

This clonotype showed up many times. V and J are TRBV20-1 and TRBJ1-4; weak D call: TRBD1 (5 bases). V shed 3 bases and J shed 6 bases, with 14 bases lying between them. The CDR3 length is 14 residues. Germline assignment: CDR1 DFQATT and CDR2 SNEGSKA (reference sequence). The CDR3 nucleotides are TGCAGTGCTAGCCGCTTGGGGGGATATGAAAAACTGTTTTTT. It is translated as CSASRLGGYEKLFF.

This clonotype turned up a few times. The V call is TRBV6-1, the J call TRBJ2-1; TRBD1 aligns across 7 bases. The germline gives CDR1 MNHNS, CDR2 SASEGT. Germline trimming cut 6 bases from V and 3 bases from J; bases unmatched to any gene: 8. This CDR3 comprises 15 residues. This chain's CDR3 is CASRPGTANYNEQFF. CDR3 DNA: TGTGCCAGCAGACCGGGGACAGCGAACTACAATGAGCAGTTCTTC.

V and J are TRBV29-1 and TRBJ2-3; a possible D gene is TRBD1 (6 bases). Germline CDR1 reads SQVTM; CDR2 reads ANQGSEA. V was cut by 7 bases and J by 5 bases, with 22 bases left in between. CDR3 size: 15 residues. This chain's CDR3 is CSARLGLGAGDTQYF. CDR3 sequence (DNA): TGCAGCGCTAGACTGGGGCTGGGGGCAGGAGATACGCAGTATTTT.

This clonotype was counted ten times or more. The rearrangement uses TRBV7-2 and TRBJ1-2; unclear D gene. CDR1 is SGHTA and CDR2 is FQGNSA in the germline V gene. Trimming stripped 5 bases from V and 8 bases from J, with 18 bases between. This CDR3 has 14 amino acids. The CDR3 loop reads CASSPGVAPGGYTF. Written as DNA, the CDR3 is TGTGCCAGCAGCCCCGGAGTAGCTCCAGGAGGCTACACCTTC.

The table lists this clonotype with a few counts. This chain links TRBV12-3 or TRBV12-4 with TRBJ2-7; D perhaps matches TRBD1 (6 bases). Trimming removed 2 bases at V and 3 bases at J, with 17 bases between. The CDR3 totals 16 residues. The CDR3 nucleotides read TGTGCCAGCAGTTTAACTCAGGGGTTTGGGTTCTACGAGCAGTACTTC. Its protein product is CASSLTQGFGFYEQYF.